The clone carrying this TCR beta chain appeared once. Its antigen remains unidentified. The data belong to a study of cytomegalovirus exposure and HLA in healthy donors. Overall study results and limits: Among the sequence variants, a highly shared cluster was likely an artifact of sequencing. When a later analysis compared HLA-associated TCR beta chains with equally common others, the HLA-associated chains turned out to be more clonally expanded and to have lower generation probabilities.

The V end was cut by 0 bases, the J end by 4 bases, with 8 bases between. CDR3 length: 13 amino acids. CDR1 and CDR2 from the germline V gene are GTSNPN and SVGIG (reference sequence). Primers for the PCR totalled 60 Vbeta and 13 Jbeta. Assay used: immunoSEQ multiplex PCR; TCRdb lists only in-frame clones, some missing. The sample consists of 90,000 to 110,000 clones, 69% of them appearing once. The chain carries TRBV30 and TRBJ2-3; D is unresolved. The sequencing sample was made of PBMCs. The TCR was taken from a man in his thirties or forties in good health and CMV-seronegative. The CDR3 protein is CAWSVSGSDTQYF. DNA for the CDR3: TGTGCCTGGAGTGTATCCGGGTCAGATACGCAGTATTTT.